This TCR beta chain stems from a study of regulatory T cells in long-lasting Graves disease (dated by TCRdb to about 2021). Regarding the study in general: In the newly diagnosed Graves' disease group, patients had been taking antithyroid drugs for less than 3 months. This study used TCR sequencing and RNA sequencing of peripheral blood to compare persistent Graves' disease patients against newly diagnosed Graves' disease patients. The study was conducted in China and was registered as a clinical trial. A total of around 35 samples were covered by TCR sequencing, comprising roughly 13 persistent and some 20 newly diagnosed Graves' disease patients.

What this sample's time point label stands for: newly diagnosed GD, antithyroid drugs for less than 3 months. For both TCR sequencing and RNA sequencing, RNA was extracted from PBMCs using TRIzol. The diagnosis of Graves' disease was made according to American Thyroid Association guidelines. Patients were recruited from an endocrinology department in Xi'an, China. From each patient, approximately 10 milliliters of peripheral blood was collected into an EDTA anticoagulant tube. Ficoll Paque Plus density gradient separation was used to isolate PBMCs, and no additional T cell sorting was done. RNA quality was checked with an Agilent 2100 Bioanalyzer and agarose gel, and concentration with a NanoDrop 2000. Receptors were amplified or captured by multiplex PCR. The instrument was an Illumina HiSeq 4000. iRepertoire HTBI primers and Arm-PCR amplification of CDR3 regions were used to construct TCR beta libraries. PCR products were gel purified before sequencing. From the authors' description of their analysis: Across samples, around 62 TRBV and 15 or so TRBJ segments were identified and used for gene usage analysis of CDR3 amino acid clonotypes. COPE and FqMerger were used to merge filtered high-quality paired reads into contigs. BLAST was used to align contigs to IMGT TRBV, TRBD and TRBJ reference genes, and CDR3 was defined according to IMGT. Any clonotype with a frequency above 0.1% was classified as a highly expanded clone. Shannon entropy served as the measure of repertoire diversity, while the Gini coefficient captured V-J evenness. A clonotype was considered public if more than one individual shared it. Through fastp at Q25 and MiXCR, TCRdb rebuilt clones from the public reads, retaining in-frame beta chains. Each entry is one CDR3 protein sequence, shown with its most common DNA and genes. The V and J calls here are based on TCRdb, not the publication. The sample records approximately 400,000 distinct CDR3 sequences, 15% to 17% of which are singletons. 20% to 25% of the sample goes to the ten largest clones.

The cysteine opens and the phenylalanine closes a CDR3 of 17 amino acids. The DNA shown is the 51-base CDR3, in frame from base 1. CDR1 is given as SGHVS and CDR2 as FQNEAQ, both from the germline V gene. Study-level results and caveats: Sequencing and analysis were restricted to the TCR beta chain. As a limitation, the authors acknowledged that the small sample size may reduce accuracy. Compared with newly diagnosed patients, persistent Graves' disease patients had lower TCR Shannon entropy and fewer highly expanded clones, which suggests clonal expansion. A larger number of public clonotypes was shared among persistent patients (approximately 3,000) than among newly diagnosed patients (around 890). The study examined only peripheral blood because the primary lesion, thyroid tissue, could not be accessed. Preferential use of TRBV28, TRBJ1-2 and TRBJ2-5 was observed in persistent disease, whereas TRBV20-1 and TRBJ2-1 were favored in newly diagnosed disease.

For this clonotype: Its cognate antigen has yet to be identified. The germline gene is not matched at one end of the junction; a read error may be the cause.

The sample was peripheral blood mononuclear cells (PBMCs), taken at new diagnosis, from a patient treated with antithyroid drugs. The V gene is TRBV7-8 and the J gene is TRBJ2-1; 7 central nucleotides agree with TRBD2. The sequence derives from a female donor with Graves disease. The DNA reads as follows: TGTGCCAGCAACTTAGTGACGGGAGGTAGCTCCTACAATGAGCAGTTCTTC. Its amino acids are CASNLVTGGSSYNEQFF. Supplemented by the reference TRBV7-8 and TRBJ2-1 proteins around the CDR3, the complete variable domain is GAGVSQSPRYKVAKRGQDVALRCDPISGHVSLFWYQQALGQGPEFLTYFQNEAQLDKSGLPSDRFFAERPEGSVSTLKIQRTQQEDSAVYLCASNLVTGGSSYNEQFFGPGTRLTVL.